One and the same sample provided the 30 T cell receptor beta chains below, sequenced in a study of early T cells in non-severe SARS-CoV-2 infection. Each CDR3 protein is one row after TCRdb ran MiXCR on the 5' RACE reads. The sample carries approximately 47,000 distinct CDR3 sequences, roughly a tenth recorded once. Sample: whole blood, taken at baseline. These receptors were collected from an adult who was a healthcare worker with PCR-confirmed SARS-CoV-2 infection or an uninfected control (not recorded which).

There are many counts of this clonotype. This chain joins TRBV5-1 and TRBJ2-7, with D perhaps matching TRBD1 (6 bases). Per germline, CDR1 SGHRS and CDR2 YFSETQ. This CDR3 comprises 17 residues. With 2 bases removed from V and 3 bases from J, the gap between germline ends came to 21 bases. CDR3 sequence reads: CASSFLLSGEGDYEQYF. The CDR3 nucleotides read TGCGCCAGCAGCTTTTTGCTGTCTGGTGAGGGGGACTACGAGCAGTACTTC.

The CDR3 sequence is CATSRDGREVDTQYF. CDR3 coding DNA: TGTGCCACCAGCAGAGATGGCAGGGAGGTAGATACGCAGTATTTT. The gene calls are TRBV15 and TRBJ2-3; D perhaps matches TRBD2 (6 bases). There are 15 residues in the CDR3. Trimming pared 0 bases from V and 5 bases from J, leaving 12 bases between. Looked up from germline, CDR1 is LNHNV and CDR2 is YYDKDF (reference sequence).

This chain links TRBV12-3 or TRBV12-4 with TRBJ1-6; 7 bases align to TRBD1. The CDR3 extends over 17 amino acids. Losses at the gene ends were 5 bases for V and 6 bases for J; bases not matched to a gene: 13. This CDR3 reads CASSPSSRQGFNSPLHF. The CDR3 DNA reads TGTGCCAGCAGTCCCTCCTCCCGACAGGGCTTTAATTCACCCCTCCACTTT.

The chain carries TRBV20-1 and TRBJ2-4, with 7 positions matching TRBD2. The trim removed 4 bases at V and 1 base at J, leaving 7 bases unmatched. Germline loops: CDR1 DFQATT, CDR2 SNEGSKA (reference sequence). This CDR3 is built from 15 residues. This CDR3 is CSANYQTSAKNIQYF. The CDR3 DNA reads TGCAGTGCTAACTACCAGACTAGCGCCAAAAACATTCAGTACTTC.

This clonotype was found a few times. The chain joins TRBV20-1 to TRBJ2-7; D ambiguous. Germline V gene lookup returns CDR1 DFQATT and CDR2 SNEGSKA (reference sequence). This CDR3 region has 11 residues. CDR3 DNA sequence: TGCAGAGGCGTCAATTTGGACGAGCAGTACTTC. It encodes CRGVNLDEQYF.

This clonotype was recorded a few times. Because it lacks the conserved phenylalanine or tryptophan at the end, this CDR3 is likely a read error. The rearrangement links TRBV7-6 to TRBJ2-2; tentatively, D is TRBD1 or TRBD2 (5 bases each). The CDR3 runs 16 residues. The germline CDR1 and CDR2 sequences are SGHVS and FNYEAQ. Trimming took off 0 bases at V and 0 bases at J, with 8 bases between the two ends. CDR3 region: CASSLAGTSNTGELFS. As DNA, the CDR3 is TGTGCCAGCAGCTTAGCGGGGACGTCGAACACCGGGGAGCTGTTTTCT.

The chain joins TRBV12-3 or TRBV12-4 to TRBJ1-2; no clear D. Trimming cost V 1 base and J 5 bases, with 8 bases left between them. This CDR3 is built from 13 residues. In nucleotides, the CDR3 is TGTGCCAGCAGTTTAGATACGCCATATGGCTACACCTTC. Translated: CASSLDTPYGYTF.

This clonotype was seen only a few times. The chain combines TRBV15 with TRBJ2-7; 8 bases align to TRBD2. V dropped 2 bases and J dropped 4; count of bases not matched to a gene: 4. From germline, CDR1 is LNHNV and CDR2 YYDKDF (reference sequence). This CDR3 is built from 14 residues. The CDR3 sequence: CATSRPGGQYEQYF. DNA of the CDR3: TGTGCCACCAGCAGACCGGGGGGGCAGTACGAGCAGTACTTC.

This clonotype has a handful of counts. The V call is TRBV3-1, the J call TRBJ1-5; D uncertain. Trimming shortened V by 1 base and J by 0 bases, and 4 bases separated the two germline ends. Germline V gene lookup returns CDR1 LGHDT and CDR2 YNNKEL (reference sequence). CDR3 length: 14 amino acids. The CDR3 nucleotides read TGTGCCAGCAGCCAAGGTTATAGCAATCAGCCCCAGCATTTT. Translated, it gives CASSQGYSNQPQHF.

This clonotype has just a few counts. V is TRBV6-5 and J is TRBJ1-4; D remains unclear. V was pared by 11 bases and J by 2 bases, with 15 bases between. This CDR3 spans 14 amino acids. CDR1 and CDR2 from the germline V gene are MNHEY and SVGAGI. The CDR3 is CASRPGLTNEKLFF. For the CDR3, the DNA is TGTGCCTCTAGACCCGGGCTGACTAATGAAAAACTGTTTTTT.

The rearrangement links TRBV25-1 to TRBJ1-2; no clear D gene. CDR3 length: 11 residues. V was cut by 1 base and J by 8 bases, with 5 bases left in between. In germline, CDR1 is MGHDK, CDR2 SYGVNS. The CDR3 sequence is CASSESFGYTF. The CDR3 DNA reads TGTGCCAGCAGTGAATCATTCGGCTACACCTTC.

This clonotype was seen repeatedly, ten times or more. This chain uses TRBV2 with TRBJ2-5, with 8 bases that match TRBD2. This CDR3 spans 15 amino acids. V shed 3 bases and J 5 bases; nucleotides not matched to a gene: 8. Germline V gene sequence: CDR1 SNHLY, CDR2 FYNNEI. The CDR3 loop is CASSEGAGRVETQYF. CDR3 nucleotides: TGTGCCAGCAGTGAGGGTGCCGGGAGGGTGGAGACCCAGTACTTC. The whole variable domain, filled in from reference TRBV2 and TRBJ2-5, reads EPEVTQTPSHQVTQMGQEVILRCVPISNHLYFYWYRQILGQKVEFLVSFYNNEISEKSEIFDDQFSVERPDGSNFTLKIRSTKLEDSAMYFCASSEGAGRVETQYFGPGTRLLVL.

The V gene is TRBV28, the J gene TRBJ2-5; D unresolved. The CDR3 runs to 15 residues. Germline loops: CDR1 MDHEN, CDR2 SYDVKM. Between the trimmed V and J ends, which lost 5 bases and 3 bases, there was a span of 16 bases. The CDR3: CASSRRRLTKETQYF. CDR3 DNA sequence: TGTGCCAGCAGTCGTCGAAGATTAACTAAAGAGACCCAGTACTTC.

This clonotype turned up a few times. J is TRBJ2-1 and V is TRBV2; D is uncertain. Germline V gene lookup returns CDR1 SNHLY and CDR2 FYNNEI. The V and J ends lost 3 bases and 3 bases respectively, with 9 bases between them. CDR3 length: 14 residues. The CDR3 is CASSDRSFYNEQFF. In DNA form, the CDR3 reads TGTGCCAGCAGTGATAGGAGTTTCTACAATGAGCAGTTCTTC.

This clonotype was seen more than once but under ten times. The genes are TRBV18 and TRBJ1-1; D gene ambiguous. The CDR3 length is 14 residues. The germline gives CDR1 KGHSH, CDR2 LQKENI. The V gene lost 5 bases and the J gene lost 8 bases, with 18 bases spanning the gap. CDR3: CASSEVSAPLEAFF. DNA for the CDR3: TGTGCCAGCTCAGAAGTCAGCGCCCCTCTAGAAGCTTTCTTT.

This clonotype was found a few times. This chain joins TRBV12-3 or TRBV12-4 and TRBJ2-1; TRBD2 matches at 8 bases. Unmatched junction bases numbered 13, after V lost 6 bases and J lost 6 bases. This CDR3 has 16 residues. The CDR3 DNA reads TGTGCCAGCAGCCACCTCCGGGGGGGCCGAGGCAATGAGCAGTTCTTC. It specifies CASSHLRGGRGNEQFF.

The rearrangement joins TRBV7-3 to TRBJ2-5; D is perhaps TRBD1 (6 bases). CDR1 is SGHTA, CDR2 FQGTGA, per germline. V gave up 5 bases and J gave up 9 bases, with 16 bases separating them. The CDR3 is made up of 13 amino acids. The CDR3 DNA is TGTGCCAGCAGCGTGGGGTACAGGGAGTCCCAGTACTTC. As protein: CASSVGYRESQYF.

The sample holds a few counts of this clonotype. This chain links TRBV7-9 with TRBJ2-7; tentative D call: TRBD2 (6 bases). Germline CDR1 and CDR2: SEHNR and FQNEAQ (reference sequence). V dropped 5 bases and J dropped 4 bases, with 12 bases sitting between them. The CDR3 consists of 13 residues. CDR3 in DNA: TGTGCCAGCAGCGGCGACGGGAGATACGAGCAGTACTTC. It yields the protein CASSGDGRYEQYF.

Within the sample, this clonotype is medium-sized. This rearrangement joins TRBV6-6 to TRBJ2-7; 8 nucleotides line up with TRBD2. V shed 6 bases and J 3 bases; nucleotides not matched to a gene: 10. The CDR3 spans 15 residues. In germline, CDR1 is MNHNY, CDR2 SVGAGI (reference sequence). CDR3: CASSPVERGSYEQYF. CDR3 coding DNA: TGTGCCAGCAGCCCCGTGGAGCGGGGGAGCTACGAGCAGTACTTC.

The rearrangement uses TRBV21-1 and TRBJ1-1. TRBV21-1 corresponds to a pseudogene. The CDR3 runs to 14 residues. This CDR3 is CASSRNGEDTEAFF. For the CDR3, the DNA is TGTGCCAGCAGCAGAAACGGGGAGGACACTGAAGCTTTCTTT.

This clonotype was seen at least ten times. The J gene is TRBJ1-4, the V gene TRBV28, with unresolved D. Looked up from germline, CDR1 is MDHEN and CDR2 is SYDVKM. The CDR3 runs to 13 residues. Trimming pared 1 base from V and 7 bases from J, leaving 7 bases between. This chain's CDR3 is CASSLLSIEKLFF. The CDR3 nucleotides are TGTGCCAGCAGTTTATTGTCGATTGAAAAACTGTTTTTT.

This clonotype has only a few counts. This CDR3 reads CAISEGQGYAQPQHF. In nucleotides, the CDR3 is TGTGCCATCAGTGAGGGACAGGGCTATGCTCAGCCCCAGCATTTT. V gene TRBV10-3 combines with J gene TRBJ1-5, with 8 bases that match TRBD1. The CDR3 contains 15 residues. Losses at the gene ends were 2 bases for V and 6 bases for J; bases not matched to a gene: 6. CDR1 is ENHRY and CDR2 is SYGVKD in the germline V gene.

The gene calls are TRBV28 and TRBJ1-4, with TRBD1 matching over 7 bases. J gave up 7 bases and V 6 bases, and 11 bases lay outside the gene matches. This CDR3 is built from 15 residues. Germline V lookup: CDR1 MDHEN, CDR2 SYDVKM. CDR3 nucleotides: TGTGCCAGCAGCCCTATACAGGGGATGGCTGAAAAACTGTTTTTT. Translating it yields CASSPIQGMAEKLFF.

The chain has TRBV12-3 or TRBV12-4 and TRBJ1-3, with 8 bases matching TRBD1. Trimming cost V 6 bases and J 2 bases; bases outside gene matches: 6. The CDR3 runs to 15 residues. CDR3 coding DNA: TGTGCCAGCAGCATATCAGGGGGCGCTGGAAACACCATATATTTT. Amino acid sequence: CASSISGGAGNTIYF.

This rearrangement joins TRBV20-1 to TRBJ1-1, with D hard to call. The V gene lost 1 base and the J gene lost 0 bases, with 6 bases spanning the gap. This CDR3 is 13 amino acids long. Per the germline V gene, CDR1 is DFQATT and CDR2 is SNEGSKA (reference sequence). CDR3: CSARGAVNTEAFF. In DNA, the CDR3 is TGCAGTGCTAGAGGCGCGGTGAACACTGAAGCTTTCTTT.

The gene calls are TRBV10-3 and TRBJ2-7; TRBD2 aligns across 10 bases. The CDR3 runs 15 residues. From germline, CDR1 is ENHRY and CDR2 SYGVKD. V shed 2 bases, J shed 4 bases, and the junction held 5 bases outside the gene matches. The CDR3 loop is CAISEPSGGLYEQYF. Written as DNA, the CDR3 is TGTGCCATCAGTGAGCCTAGCGGGGGTCTTTACGAGCAGTACTTC.

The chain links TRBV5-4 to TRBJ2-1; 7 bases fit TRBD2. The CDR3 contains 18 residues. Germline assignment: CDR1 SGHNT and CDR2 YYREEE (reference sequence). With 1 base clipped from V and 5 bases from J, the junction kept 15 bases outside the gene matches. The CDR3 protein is CASSLIGRGTNKNNEQFF. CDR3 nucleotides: TGTGCCAGCAGCTTGATAGGGCGGGGGACCAACAAAAACAATGAGCAGTTCTTC. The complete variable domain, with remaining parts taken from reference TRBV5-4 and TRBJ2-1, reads ETGVTQSPTHLIKTRGQQVTLRCSSQSGHNTVSWYQQALGQGPQFIFQYYREEENGRGNFPPRFSGLQFPNYSSELNVNALELDDSALYLCASSLIGRGTNKNNEQFFGPGTRLTVL.

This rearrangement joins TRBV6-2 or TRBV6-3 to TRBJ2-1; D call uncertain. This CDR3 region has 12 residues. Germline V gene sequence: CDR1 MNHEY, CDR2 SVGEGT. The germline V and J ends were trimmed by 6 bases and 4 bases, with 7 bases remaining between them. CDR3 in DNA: TGTGCCAGCAGGGACCTTTACAATGAGCAGTTCTTC. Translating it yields CASRDLYNEQFF.

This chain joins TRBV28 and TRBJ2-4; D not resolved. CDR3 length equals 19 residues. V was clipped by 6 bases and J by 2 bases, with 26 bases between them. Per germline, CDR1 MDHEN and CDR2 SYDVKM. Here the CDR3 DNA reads TGTGCCAGCAGCGCCCCATCCAAGCAAATGAGGATGTCCAAAAACATTCAGTACTTC. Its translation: CASSAPSKQMRMSKNIQYF.

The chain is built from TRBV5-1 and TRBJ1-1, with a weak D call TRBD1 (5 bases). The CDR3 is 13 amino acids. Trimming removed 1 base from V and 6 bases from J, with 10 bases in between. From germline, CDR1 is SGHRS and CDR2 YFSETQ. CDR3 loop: CASSLQGVAEAFF. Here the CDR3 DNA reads TGCGCCAGCAGCTTGCAGGGAGTTGCTGAAGCTTTCTTT.